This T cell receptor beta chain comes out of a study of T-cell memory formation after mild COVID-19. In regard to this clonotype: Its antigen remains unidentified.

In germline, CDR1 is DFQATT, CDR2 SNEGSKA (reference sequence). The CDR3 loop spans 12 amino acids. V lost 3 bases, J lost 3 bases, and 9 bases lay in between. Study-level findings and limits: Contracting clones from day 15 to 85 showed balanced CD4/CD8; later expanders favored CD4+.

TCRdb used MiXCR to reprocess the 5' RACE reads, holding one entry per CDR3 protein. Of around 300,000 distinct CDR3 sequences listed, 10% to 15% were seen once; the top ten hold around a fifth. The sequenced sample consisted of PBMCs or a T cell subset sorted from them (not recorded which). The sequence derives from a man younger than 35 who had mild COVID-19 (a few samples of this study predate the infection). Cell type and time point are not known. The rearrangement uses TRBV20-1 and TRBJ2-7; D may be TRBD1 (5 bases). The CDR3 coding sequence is TGCAGTGCTAGCGCCAGGGTCTACGAGCAGTACTTC. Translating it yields CSASARVYEQYF.